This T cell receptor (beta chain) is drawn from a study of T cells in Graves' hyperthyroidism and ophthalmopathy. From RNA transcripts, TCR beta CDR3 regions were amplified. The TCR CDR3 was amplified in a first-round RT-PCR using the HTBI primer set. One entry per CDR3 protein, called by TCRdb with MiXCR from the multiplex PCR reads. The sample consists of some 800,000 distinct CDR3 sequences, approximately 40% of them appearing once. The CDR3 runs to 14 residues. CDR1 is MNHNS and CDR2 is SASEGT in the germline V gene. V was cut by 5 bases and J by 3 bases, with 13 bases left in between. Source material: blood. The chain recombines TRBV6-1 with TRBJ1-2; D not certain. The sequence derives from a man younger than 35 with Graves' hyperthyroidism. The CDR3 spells CASSYSSTDYGYTF. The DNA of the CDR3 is TGTGCCAGCAGTTACTCGAGTACAGACTATGGCTACACCTTC.